Sequencing of this T cell receptor beta chain was carried out in a study of blood T cell repertoires in COVID-19. CDR1 and CDR2 (germline): LNHDA, SQIVND (reference sequence). The junction had 9 bases not matched to a gene; V was cut back by 8 bases and J by 3 bases. The CDR3 is 15 amino acids. Measured with immunoSEQ multiplex PCR; TCRdb has only the in-frame clones, and not every one. In the table there are hundreds of thousands of clones, around nine tenths of which are singletons. V and J are TRBV19 and TRBJ2-3; TRBD1 matches at 9 bases. This receptor was taken from a woman between 45 and 60 years old who had recovered from COVID-19. Source material: PBMCs or T cells enriched from blood (not recorded which). CDR3 coding DNA: TGTGCCAGTGGCCGTTCGGACAGGGGTACAGATACGCAGTATTTT. This gives the protein CASGRSDRGTDTQYF.